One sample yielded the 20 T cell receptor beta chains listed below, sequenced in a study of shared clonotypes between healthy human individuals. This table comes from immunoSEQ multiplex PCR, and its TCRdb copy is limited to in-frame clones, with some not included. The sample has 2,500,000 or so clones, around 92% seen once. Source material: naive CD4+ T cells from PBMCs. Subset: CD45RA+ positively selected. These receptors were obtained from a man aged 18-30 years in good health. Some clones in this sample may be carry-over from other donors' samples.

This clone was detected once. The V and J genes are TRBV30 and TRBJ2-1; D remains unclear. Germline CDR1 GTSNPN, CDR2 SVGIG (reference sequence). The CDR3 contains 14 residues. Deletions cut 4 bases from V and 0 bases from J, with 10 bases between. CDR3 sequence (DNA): TGTGCCTGGAACGGGCTAAGCTCCTACAATGAGCAGTTCTTC. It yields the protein CAWNGLSSYNEQFF.

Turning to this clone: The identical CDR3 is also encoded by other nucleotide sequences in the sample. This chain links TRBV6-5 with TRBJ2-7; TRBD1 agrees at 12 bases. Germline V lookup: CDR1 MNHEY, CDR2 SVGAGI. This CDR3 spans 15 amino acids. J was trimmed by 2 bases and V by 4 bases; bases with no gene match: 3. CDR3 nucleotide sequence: TGTGCCAGCAGTTCCCGGGACAGGGGGCCCTACGAGCAGTACTTC. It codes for CASSSRDRGPYEQYF.

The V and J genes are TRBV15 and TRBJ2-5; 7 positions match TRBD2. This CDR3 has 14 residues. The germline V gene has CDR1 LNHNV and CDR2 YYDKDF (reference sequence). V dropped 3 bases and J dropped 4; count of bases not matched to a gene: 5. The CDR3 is CATSSGLVGETQYF. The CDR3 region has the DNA TGTGCCACCAGCAGCGGACTAGTGGGAGAGACCCAGTACTTC.

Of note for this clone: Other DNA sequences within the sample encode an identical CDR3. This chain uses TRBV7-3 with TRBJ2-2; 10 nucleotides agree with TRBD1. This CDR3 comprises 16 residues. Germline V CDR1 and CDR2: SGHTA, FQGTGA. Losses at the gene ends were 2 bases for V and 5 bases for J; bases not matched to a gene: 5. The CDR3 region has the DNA TGTGCCAGCAGCTTATTGGGACAGGGGAATACCGGGGAGCTGTTTTTT. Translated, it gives CASSLLGQGNTGELFF.

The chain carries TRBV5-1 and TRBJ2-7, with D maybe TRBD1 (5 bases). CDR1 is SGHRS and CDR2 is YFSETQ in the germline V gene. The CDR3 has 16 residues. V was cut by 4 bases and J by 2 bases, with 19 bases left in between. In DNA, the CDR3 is TGCGCCAGCAGCCGTTCTCCGACAGAGAGAACCTACGAGCAGTACTTC. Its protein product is CASSRSPTERTYEQYF.

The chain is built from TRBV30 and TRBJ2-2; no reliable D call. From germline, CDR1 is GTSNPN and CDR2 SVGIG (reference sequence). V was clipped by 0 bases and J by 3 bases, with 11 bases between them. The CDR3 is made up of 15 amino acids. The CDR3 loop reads CAWSVYLGHTGELFF. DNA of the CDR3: TGTGCCTGGAGTGTTTACCTAGGGCACACCGGGGAGCTGTTTTTT.

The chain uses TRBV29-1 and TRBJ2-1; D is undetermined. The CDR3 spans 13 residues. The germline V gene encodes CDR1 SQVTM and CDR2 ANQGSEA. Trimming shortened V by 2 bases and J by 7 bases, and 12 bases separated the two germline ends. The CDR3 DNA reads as TGCAGCGTTGAAATGAGCATCGGAAATGAGCAGTTCTTC. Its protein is CSVEMSIGNEQFF.

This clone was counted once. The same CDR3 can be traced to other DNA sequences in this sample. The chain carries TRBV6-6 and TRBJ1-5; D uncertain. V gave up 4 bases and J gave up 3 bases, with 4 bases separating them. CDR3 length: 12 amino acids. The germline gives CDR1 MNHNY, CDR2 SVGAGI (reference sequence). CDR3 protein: CASSFLNQPQHF. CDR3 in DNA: TGTGCCAGCAGTTTCCTCAATCAGCCCCAGCATTTT.

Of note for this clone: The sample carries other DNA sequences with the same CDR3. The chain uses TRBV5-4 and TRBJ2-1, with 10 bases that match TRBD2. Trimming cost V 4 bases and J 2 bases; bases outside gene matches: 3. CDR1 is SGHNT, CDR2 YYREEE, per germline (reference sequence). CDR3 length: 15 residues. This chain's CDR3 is CASSVTSGAYNEQFF. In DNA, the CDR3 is TGTGCCAGCAGCGTTACTAGCGGGGCCTACAATGAGCAGTTCTTC.

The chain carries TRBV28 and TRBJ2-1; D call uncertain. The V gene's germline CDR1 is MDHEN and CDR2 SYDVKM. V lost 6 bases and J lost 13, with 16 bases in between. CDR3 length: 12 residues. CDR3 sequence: CASRESGWQQFF. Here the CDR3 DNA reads TGTGCCAGCAGGGAAAGTGGGTGGCAACAGTTCTTC. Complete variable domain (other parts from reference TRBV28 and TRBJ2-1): DVKVTQSSRYLVKRTGEKVFLECVQDMDHENMFWYRQDPGLGLRLIYFSYDVKMKEKGDIPEGYSVSREKKERFSLILESASTNQTSMYLCASRESGWQQFFGPGTRLTVL.

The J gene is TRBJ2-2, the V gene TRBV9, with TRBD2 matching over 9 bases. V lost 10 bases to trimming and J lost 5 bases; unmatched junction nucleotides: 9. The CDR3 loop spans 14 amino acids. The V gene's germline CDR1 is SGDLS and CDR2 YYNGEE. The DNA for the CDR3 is TGTGCCTCAGGGCTAGCGGGATGGACCGGGGAGCTGTTTTTT. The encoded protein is CASGLAGWTGELFF.

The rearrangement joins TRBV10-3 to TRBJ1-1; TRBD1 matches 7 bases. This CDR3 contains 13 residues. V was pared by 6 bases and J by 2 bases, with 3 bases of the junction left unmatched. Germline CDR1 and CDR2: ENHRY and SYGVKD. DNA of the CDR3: TGTGCCATCAGCGGAGGGGGCAACACTGAAGCTTTCTTT. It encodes CAISGGGNTEAFF.

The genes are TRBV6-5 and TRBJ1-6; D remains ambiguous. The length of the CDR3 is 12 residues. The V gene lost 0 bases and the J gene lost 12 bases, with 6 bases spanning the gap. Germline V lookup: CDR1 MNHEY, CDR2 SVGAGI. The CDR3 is CASSYSTEPLHF. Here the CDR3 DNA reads TGTGCCAGCAGTTACTCGACGGAACCCCTCCACTTT.

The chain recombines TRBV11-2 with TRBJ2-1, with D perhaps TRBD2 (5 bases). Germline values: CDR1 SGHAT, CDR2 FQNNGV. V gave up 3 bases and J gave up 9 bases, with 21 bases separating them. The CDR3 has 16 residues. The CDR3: CASSFLRLAGRGEQFF. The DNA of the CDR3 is TGTGCCAGCAGCTTCTTACGGCTCGCGGGCCGTGGTGAGCAGTTCTTC. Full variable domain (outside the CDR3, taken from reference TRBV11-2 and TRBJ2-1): EAGVAQSPRYKIIEKRQSVAFWCNPISGHATLYWYQQILGQGPKLLIQFQNNGVVDDSQLPKDRFSAERLKGVDSTLKIQPAKLEDSAVYLCASSFLRLAGRGEQFFGPGTRLTVL.

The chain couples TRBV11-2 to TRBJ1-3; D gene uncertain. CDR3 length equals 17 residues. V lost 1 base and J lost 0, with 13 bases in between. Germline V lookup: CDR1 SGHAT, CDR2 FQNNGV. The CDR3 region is CASSLVAGPSSGNTIYF. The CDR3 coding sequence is TGTGCCAGCAGCTTAGTCGCTGGTCCCTCCTCTGGAAACACCATATATTTT.

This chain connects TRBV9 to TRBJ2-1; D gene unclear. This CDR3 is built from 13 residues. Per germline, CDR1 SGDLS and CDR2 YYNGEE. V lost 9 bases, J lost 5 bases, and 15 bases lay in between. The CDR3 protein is CATRCCPNNEQFF. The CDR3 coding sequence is TGTGCCACCCGTTGTTGTCCCAACAATGAGCAGTTCTTC.

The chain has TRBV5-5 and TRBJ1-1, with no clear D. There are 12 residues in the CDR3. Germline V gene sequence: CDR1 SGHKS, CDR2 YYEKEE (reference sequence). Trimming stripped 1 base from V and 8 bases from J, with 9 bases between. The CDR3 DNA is TGTGCCAGCAGCTTGCCATCGGTAGAAGCTTTCTTT. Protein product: CASSLPSVEAFF.

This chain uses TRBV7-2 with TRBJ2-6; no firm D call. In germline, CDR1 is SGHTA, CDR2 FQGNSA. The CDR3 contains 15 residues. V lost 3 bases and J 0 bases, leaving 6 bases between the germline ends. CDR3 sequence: CASSLSHSGANVLTF. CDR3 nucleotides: TGTGCCAGCAGCTTGTCACACTCTGGGGCCAACGTCCTGACTTTC.

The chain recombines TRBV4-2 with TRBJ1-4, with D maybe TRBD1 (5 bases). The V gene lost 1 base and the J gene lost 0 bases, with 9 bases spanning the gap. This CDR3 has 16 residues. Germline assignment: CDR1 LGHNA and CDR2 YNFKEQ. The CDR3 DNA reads TGTGCCAGCAGCCAAGGTCCGGGGGCAACTAATGAAAAACTGTTTTTT. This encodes CASSQGPGATNEKLFF.

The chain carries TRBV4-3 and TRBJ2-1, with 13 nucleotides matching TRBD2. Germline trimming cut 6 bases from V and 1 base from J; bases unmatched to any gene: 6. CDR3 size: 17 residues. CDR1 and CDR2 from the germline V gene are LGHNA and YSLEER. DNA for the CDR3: TGCGCCAGCAGTTTCGGGACTAGCGGGATGTCCTACAATGAGCAGTTCTTC. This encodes CASSFGTSGMSYNEQFF.